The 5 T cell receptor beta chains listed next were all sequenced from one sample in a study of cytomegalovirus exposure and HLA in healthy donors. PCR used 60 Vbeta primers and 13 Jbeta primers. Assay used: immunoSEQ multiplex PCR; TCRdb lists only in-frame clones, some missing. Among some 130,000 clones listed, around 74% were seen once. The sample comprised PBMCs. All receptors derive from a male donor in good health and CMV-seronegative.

Here the CDR3 DNA reads TGCAGCACAACGACAGGGTTGAACACTGAAGCTTTCTTT. It is translated as CSTTTGLNTEAFF. V gene TRBV29-1 combines with J gene TRBJ1-1; 7 bases fit TRBD1. CDR1 is SQVTM, CDR2 ANQGSEA, per germline. The CDR3 extends over 13 amino acids. V shed 8 bases and J 0 bases; nucleotides not matched to a gene: 6. The entire variable domain, with the rest obtained from reference TRBV29-1 and TRBJ1-1, is as follows: SAVISQKPSRDICQRGTSLTIQCQVDSQVTMMFWYRQQPGQSLTLIATANQGSEATYESGFVIDKFPISRPNLTFSTLTVSNMSPEDSSIYLCSTTTGLNTEAFFGQGTRLTVV.

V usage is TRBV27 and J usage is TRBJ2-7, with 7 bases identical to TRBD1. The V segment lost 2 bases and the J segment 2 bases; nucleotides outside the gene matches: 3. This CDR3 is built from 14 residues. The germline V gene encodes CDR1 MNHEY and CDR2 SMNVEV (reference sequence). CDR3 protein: CASSLGTDTYEQYF. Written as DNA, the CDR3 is TGTGCCAGCAGTTTAGGGACAGATACCTACGAGCAGTACTTC.

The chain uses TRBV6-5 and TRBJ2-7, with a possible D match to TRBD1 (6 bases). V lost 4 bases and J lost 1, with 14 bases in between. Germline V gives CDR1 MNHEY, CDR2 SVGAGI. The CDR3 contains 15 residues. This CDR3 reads CASSSLTTGSYEQYF. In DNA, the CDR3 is TGTGCCAGCAGTTCCCTCACGACAGGATCCTACGAGCAGTACTTC.

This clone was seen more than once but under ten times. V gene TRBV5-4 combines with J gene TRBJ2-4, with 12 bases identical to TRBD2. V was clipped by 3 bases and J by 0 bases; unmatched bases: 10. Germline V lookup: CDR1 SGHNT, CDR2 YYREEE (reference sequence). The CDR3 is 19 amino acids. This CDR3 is CASSSSNLAGGVAKNIQYF. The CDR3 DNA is TGTGCCAGCAGCTCCAGTAACCTAGCGGGGGGGGTAGCCAAAAACATTCAGTACTTC.

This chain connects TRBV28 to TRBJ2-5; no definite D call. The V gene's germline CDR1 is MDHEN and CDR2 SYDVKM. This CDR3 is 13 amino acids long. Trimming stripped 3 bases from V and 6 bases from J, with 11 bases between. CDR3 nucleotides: TGTGCCAGCAGTTTCCCCAGTCTTCAGACCCAGTACTTC. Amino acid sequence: CASSFPSLQTQYF. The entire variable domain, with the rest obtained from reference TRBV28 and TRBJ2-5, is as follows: DVKVTQSSRYLVKRTGEKVFLECVQDMDHENMFWYRQDPGLGLRLIYFSYDVKMKEKGDIPEGYSVSREKKERFSLILESASTNQTSMYLCASSFPSLQTQYFGPGTRLLVL.